One and the same sample provided the 5 T cell receptor beta chains below, sequenced in a study of CD8 T cells in Susac syndrome. RNA totalling roughly 0.45 to 1 ug underwent reverse transcription with random hexamers. TCRdb analysed the immunoSEQ multiplex PCR reads with MiXCR anew, one entry per CDR3 protein. The sample includes roughly 86,000 distinct CDR3 sequences, 95% to 97% seen only once; the top ten take about 0.68%. The sample comprised CD8+ T cells from PBMCs. These receptors originate from a human donor with Susac syndrome.

The chain joins TRBV29-1 to TRBJ1-2; 8 bases map to TRBD1. Germline V gene data show CDR1 as SQVTM and CDR2 as ANQGSEA. The CDR3 has 13 amino acids. The trim removed 7 bases at V and 4 bases at J, leaving 8 bases unmatched. The CDR3 loop is CSAKDRALYGYTF. CDR3 sequence (DNA): TGCAGCGCGAAGGACAGGGCCCTCTATGGCTACACCTTC.

The chain employs TRBV12-3 or TRBV12-4 and TRBJ2-3; maybe TRBD2 (5 bases). The CDR3 totals 13 residues. V lost 5 bases and J lost 2, with 8 bases in between. The CDR3 loop reads CASSAGDTDTQYF. CDR3 coding DNA: TGTGCCAGCAGTGCCGGGGACACAGATACGCAGTATTTT.

The chain carries TRBV28 and TRBJ2-2; 8 bases are a match to TRBD2. The CDR3 has 16 residues. Germline trimming cut 8 bases from V and 5 bases from J; bases unmatched to any gene: 13. Germline V lookup: CDR1 MDHEN, CDR2 SYDVKM. This chain's CDR3 is CASLKPGLAPTGELFF. The CDR3, as DNA: TGTGCCAGCCTCAAGCCCGGACTAGCCCCAACCGGGGAGCTGTTTTTT.

This sequence joins TRBV20-1 and TRBJ1-1, with a weak D call TRBD1 (6 bases). The germline gives CDR1 DFQATT, CDR2 SNEGSKA (reference sequence). Trimming pared 6 bases from V and 5 bases from J, leaving 19 bases between. This CDR3 has 14 amino acids. Written as DNA, the CDR3 is TGCAGTGCCCCAATAGGGGGAAGGAGGACTGAAGCTTTCTTT. Translated: CSAPIGGRRTEAFF.

The genes are TRBV6-5 and TRBJ2-2, with D possibly matching TRBD1 (5 bases). CDR1 is MNHEY, CDR2 SVGAGI, per germline. The ends were cut back, 10 bases at V and 0 bases at J, with 9 bases in the middle. The CDR3 runs to 13 residues. CDR3 in amino acids: CAIRQPNTGELFF. CDR3 sequence (DNA): TGTGCCATCCGACAGCCGAACACCGGGGAGCTGTTTTTT.